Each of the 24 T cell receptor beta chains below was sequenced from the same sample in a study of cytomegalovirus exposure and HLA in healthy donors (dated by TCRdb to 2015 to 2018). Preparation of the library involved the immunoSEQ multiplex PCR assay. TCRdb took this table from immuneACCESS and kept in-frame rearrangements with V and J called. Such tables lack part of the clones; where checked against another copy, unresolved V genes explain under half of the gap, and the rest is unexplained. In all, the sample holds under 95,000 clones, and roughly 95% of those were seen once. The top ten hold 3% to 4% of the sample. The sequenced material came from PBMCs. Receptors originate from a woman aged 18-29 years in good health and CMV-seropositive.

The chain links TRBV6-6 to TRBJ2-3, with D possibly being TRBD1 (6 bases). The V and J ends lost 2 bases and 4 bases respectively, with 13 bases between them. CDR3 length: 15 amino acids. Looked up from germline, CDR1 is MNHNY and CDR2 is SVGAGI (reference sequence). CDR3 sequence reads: CASSYGRGFSDTQYF. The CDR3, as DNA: TGTGCCAGCAGTTACGGCAGGGGATTTTCAGATACGCAGTATTTT.

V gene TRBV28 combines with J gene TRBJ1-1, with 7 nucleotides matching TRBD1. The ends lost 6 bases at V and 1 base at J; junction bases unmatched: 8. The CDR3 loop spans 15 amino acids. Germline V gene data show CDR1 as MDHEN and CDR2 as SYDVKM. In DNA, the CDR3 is TGTGCCAGCAGACAACAGGGGCAACCGAACACTGAAGCTTTCTTT. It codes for CASRQQGQPNTEAFF.

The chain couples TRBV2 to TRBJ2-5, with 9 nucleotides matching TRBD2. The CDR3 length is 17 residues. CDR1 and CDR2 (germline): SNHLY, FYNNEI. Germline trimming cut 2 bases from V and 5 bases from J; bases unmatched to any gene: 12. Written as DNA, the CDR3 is TGTGCCAGCAGTGAATATTTGGGGACTAGCTTTAGTGAGACCCAGTACTTC. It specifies CASSEYLGTSFSETQYF.

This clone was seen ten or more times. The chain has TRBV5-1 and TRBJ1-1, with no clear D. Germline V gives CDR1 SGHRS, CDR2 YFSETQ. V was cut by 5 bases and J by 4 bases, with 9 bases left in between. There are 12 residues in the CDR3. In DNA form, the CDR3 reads TGCGCCAGCAGGCGGGAGGGCACTGAAGCTTTCTTT. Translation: CASRREGTEAFF.

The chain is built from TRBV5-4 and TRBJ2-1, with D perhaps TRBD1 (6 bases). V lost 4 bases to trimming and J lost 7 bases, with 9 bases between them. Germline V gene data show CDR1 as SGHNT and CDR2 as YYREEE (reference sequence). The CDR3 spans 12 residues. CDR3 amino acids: CASSERGNEQFF. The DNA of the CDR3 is TGTGCCAGCAGCGAGAGGGGGAATGAGCAGTTCTTC.

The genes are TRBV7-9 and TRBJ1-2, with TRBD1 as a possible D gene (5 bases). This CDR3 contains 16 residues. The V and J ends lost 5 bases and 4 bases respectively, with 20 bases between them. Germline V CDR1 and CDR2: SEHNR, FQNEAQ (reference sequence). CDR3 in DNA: TGTGCCAGCAGCGTAAAAGACAGTTTGTCGCTCTATGGCTACACCTTC. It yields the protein CASSVKDSLSLYGYTF.

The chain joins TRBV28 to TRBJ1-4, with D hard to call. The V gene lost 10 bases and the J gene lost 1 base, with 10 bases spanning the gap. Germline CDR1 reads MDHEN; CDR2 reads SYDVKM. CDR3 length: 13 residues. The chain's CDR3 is CATNRVTNEKLFF. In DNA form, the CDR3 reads TGTGCCACCAATCGGGTAACTAATGAAAAACTGTTTTTT.

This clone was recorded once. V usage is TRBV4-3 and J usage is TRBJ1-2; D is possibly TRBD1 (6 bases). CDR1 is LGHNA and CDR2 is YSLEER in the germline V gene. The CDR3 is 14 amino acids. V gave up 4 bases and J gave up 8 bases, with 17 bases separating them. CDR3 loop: CASSPGGGWGGYTF. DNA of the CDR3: TGCGCCAGCAGCCCGGGAGGGGGTTGGGGCGGCTACACCTTC.

For the CDR3, the DNA is TGTGCCAGCAGTTTAACGCACGGCACTGAAGCTTTCTTT. Protein sequence: CASSLTHGTEAFF. The rearrangement uses TRBV28 and TRBJ1-1; D ambiguous. The germline V gene encodes CDR1 MDHEN and CDR2 SYDVKM. The CDR3 is made up of 13 amino acids. Trimming left V 2 bases short and J 4 bases short, with 8 bases between.

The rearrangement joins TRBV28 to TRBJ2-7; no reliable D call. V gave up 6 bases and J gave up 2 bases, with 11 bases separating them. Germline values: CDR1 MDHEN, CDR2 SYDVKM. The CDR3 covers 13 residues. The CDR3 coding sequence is TGTGCCAGCAGCCGCGCGTTGCCCTACGAGCAGTACTTC. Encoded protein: CASSRALPYEQYF.

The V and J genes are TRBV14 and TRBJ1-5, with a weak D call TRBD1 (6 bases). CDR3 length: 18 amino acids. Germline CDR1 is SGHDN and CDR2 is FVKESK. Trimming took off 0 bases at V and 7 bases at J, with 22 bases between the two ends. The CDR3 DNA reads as TGTGCCAGCAGCCAAGATGTCCAGGACAGCCCTTTCCGGCAGCCCCAGCATTTT. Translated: CASSQDVQDSPFRQPQHF.

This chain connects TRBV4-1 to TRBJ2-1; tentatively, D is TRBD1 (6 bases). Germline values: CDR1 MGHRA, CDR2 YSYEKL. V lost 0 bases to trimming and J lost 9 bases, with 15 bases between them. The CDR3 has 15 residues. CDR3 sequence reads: CASSQDGRTGIEQFF. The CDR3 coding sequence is TGCGCCAGCAGCCAAGACGGCCGAACAGGGATTGAGCAGTTCTTC.

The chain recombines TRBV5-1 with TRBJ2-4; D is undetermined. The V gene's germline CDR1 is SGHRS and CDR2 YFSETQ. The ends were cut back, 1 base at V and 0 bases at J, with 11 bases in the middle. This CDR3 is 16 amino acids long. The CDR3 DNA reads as TGCGCCAGCAGCTTGAGAGGCTTCTTAGCCAAAAACATTCAGTACTTC. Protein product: CASSLRGFLAKNIQYF.

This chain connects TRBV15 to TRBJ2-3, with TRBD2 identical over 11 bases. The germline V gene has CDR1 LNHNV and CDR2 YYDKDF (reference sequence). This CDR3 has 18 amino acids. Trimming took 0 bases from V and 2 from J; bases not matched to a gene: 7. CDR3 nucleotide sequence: TGTGCCACCAGCAGAGAATTAGCGGGAGGGCCCACCACAGATACGCAGTATTTT. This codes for CATSRELAGGPTTDTQYF.

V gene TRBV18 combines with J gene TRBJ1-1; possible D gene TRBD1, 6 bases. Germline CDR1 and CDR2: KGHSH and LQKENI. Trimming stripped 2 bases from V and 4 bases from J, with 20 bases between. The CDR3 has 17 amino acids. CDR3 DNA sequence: TGTGCCAGCTCACCAGAACGCAAGGGGGTCGCGTTCACTGAAGCTTTCTTT. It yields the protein CASSPERKGVAFTEAFF.

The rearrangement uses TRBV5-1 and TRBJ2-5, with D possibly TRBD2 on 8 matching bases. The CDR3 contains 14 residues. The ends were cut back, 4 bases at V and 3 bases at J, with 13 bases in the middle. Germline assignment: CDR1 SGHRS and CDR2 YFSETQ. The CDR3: CASSREGAEETQYF. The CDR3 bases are TGCGCCAGCAGCCGGGAGGGGGCGGAAGAGACCCAGTACTTC.

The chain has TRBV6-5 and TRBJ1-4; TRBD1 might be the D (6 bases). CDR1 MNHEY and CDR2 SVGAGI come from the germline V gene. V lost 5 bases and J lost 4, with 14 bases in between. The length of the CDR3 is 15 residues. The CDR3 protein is CASSRFQGRNEKLFF. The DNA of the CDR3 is TGTGCCAGCAGTCGCTTCCAGGGGCGTAATGAAAAACTGTTTTTT.

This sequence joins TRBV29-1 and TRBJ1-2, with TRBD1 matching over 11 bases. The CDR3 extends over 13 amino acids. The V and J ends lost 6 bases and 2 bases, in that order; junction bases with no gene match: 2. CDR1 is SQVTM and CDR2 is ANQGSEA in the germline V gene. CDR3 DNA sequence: TGCAGCGTCCGGGACAGGGGGAACTATGGCTACACCTTC. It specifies CSVRDRGNYGYTF.

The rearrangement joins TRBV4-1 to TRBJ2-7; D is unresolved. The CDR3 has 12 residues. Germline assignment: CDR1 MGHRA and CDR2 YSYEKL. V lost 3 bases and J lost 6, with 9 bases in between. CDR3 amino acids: CASSHPGSEQYF. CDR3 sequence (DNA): TGCGCCAGCAGCCACCCAGGTTCCGAGCAGTACTTC.

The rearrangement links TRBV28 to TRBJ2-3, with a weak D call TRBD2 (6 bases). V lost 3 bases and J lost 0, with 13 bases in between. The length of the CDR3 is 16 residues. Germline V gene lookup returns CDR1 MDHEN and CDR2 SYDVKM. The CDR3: CASSLASALSTDTQYF. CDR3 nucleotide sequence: TGTGCCAGCAGTTTGGCTAGCGCTCTTAGCACAGATACGCAGTATTTT.

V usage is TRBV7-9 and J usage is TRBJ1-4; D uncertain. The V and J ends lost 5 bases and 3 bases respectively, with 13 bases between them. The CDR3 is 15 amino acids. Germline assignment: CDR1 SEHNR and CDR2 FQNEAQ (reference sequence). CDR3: CASSASRFSNEKLFF. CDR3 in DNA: TGTGCCAGCAGCGCATCCAGGTTCTCTAATGAAAAACTGTTTTTT.

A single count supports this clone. Here the CDR3 reads CASSPLAGPNTGELFF. The CDR3 nucleotides are TGTGCCAGCAGCCCCTTAGCGGGTCCGAACACCGGGGAGCTGTTTTTT. The chain employs TRBV9 and TRBJ2-2, with 7 bases that match TRBD2. V shed 4 bases and J 0 bases; nucleotides not matched to a gene: 6. Germline V lookup: CDR1 SGDLS, CDR2 YYNGEE. There are 16 residues in the CDR3.

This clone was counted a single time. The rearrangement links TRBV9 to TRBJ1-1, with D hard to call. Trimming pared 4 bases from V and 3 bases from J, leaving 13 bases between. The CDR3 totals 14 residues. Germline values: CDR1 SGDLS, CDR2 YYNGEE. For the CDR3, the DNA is TGTGCCAGCAGCCCCACGGGGTGGGACACTGAAGCTTTCTTT. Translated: CASSPTGWDTEAFF.

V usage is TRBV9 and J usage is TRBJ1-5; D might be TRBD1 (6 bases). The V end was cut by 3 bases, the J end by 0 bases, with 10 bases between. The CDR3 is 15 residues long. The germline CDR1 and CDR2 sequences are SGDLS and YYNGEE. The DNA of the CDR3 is TGTGCCAGCAGCGCGACAGGACATAGCAATCAGCCCCAGCATTTT. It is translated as CASSATGHSNQPQHF.